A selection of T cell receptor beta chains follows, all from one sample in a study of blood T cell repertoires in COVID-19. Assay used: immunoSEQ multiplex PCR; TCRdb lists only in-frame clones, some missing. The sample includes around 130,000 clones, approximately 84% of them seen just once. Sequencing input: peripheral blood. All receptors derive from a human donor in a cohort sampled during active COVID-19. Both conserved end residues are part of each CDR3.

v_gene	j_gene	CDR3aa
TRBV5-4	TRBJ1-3	CASSTGQRGDTIYF
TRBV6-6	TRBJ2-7	CASRSSPGTGSYEQYF
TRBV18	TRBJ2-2	CASSLNEGTGELFF
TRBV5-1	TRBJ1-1	CASSFRTSSRESNTEAFF
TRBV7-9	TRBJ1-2	CASSSSRDSQSRGYGYTF
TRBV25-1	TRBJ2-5	CASSEGTRGSETQYF
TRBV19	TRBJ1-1	CASSVRGLGSTEAFF
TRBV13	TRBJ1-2	CASSRTSNYGYTF
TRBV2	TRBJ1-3	CASSAEGTPGNTIYF
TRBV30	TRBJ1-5	CAWSGTVNQPQHF
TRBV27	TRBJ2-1	CASSSSGGFYEQFF
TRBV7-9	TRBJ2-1	CASSTIDEQFF
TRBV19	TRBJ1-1	CASSIYRNTEAFF
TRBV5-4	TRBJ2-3	CASSPAGGAGEGDTQYF
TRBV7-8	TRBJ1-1	CASSYPTGKHTEAFF
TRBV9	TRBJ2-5	CASSSGPRGETQYF
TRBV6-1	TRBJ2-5	CASSETTSRAETQYF
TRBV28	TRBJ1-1	CASSSGTGGTEAFF
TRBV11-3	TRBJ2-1	CASSGNDNEQFF
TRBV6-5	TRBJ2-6	CASRSTGLGANVLTF
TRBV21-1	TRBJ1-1	CASSTPGFLAFF
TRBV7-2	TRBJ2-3	CASRQPGLRRTDTQYF
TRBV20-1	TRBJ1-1	CSARGDSEAFF
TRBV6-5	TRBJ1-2	CAGDLWGGDGYTF
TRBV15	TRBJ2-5	CATSRDLQSQETQYF
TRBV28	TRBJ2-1	CASSPQGQGAGEQFF
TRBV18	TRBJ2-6	CASSPRTAEFSGANVLTF
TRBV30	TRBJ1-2	CAWTGQLRTGYTF
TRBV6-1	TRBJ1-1	CASSEAGGRTEAFF
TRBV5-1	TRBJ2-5	CASSVGRGGGRGGETQYF
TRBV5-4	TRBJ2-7	CASSGQRGGGNEQYF
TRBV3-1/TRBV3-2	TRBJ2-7	CASSQVEREQYF
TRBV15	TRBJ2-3	CATSRGVVRRGTDTQYF
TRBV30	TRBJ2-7	CAWSRQGGEQYF
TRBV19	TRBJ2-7	CASSTRQGPLEQYF
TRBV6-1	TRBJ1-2	CASSELGTFNGYTF
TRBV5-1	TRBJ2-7	CASSREGSYEQYF
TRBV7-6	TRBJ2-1	CASSLQSRGYNEQFF
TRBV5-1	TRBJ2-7	CASQEQGLGYEQYF
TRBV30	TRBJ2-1	CAWRPGTSFGEQFF
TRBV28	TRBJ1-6	CASRTSGQVDNSPLHF
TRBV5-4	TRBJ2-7	CASRAGRDRPYEQYF
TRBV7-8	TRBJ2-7	CASSSTGYEQYF
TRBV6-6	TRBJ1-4	CASSRTDILDNEKLFF
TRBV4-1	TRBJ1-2	CASSQTTGDYGYTF
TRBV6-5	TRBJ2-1	CASSQYNEQFF
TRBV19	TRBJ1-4	CASSIPEKTGQDEKLFF
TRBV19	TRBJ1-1	CASRTWATEAFF
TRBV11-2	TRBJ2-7	CASSLAGPSYEQYF
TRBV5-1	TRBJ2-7	CASSLGLAGTYEQYF